This TCR beta chain was sequenced for a study of naive and memory T cell subsets. The study's findings and limits: Naive and memory subsets had different power law exponents for TCR abundance. Each distinct alpha or beta sequence counts as one clonotype. A few larger clonotypes appeared in naive repertoires, especially CD8, possibly memory cells re-expressing CD45RA. Gini index rose across naive, CM, EM and EMRA in CD4 and CD8.

This clonotype has more than one count but fewer than ten. Its cognate antigen is unknown. Two oligonucleotides, mixed equimolar, formed the beta constant-region primer covering TRBC1 and TRBC2. Ligated cDNA was amplified by four rounds of PCR with nested alpha and beta constant-region primers and SP2. TCRdb reprocessed the UMI-ligation and nested PCR reads with MiXCR, giving one entry per CDR3 protein. The profile shows about 82,000 distinct CDR3 sequences, 9% of them singletons. Material for sequencing was naive CD8+ T cells from blood. This TCR came from a human donor in good health.

The CDR3 sequence: CASSFLASPYEQYF. The CDR3 DNA reads as TGTGCCAGCAGTTTTCTAGCAAGCCCTTACGAGCAGTACTTC. The chain has TRBV27 and TRBJ2-7; D perhaps matches TRBD2 (5 bases). CDR1 and CDR2 from the germline V gene are MNHEY and SMNVEV (reference sequence). Trimming removed 3 bases from V and 4 bases from J, with 13 bases in between. The CDR3 length is 14 residues.